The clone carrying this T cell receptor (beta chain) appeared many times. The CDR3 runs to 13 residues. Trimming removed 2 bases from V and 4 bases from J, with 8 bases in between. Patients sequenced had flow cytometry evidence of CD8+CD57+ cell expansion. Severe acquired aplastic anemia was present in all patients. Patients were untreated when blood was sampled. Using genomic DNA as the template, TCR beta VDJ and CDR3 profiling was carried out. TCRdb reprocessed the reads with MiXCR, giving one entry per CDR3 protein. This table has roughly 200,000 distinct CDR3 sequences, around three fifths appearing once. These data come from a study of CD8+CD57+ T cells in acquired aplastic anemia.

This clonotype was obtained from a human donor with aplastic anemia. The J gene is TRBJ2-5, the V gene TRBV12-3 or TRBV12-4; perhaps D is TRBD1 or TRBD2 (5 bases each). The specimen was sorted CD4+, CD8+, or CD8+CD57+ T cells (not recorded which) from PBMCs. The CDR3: CASSLSGTETQYF. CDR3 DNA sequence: TGTGCCAGCAGTTTATCCGGGACAGAGACCCAGTACTTC.